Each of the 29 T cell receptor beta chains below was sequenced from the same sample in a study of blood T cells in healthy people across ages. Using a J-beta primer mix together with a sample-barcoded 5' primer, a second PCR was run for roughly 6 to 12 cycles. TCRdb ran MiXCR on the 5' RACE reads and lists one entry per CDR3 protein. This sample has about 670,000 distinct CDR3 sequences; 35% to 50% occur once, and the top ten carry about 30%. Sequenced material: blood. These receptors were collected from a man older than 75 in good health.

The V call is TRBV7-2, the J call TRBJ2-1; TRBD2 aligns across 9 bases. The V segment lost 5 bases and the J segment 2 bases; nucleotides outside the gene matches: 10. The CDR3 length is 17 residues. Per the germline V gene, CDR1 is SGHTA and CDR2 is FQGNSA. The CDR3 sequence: CASSQEIAGATYNEQFF. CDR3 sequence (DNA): TGTGCCAGCAGCCAAGAAATAGCGGGAGCGACCTACAATGAGCAGTTCTTC.

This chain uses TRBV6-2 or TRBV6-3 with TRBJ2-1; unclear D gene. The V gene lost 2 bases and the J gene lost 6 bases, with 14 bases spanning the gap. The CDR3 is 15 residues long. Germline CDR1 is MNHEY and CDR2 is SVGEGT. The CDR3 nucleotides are TGTGCCAGCAGTTACGATCCTAGACGTGGCAATGAGCAGTTCTTC. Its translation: CASSYDPRRGNEQFF.

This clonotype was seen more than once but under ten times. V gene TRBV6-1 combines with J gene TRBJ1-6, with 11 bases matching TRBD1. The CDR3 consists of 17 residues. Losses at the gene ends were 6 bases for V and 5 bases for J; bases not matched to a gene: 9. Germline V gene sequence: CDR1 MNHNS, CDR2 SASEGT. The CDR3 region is CASSRDRGNINNSPLHF. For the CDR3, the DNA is TGTGCCAGCAGCCGGGACAGGGGGAATATCAATAATTCACCCCTCCACTTT.

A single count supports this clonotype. In DNA form, the CDR3 reads TGTGCCAGCGAGAAAACAGGTGTTGGTGGCTACACCTTC. Translating it yields CASEKTGVGGYTF. The J gene is TRBJ1-2, the V gene TRBV2, with D possibly matching TRBD1 (5 bases). CDR3 length: 13 amino acids. The V and J ends lost 8 bases and 7 bases respectively, with 17 bases between them. Germline V lookup: CDR1 SNHLY, CDR2 FYNNEI.

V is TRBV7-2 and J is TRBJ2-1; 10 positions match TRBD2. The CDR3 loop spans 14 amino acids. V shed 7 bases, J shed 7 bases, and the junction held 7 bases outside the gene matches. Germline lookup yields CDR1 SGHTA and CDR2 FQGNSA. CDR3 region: CASTVSGGWNEQFF. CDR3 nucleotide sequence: TGTGCCAGCACCGTTAGCGGGGGGTGGAATGAGCAGTTCTTC. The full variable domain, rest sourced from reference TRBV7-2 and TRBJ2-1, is GAGVSQSPSNKVTEKGKDVELRCDPISGHTALYWYRQSLGQGLEFLIYFQGNSAPDKSGLPSDRFSAERTGGSVSTLTIQRTQQEDSAVYLCASTVSGGWNEQFFGPGTRLTVL.

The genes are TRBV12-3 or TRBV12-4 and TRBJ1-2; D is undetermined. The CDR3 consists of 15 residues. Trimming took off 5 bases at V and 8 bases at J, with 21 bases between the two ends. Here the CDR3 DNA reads TGTGCCAGCAGTCCCTTGGTGACGGCGGCGGGGGGCTACACCTTC. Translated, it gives CASSPLVTAAGGYTF.

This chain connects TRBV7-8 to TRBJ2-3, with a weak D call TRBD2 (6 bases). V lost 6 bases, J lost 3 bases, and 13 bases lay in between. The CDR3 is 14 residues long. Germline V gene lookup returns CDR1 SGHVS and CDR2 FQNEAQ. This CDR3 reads CASRSRGGTDTQYF. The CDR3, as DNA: TGTGCCAGCAGGTCCCGAGGAGGGACAGATACGCAGTATTTT.

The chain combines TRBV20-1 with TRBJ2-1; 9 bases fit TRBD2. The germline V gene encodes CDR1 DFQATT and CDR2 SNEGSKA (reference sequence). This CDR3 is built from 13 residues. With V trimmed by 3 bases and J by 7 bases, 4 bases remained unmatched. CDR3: CSARREGRNEQFF. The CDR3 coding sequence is TGCAGTGCTAGGCGGGAGGGCCGAAATGAGCAGTTCTTC.

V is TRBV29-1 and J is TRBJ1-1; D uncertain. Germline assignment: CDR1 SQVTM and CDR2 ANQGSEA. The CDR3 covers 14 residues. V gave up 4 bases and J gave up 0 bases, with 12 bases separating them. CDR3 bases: TGCAGCGTTGTCAACAGTAATATGAACACTGAAGCTTTCTTT. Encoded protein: CSVVNSNMNTEAFF.

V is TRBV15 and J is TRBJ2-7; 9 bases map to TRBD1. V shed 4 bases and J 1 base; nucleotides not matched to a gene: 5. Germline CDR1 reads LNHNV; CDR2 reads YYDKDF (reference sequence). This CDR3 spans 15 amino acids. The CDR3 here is CATSTPGQGSYEQYF. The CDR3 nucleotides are TGTGCCACCAGCACCCCGGGACAGGGTTCCTACGAGCAGTACTTC.

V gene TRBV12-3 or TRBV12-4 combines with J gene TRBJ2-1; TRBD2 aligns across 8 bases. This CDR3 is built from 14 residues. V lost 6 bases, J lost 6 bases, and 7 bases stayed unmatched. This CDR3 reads CASRTSGGGNEQFF. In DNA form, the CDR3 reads TGTGCCAGCAGAACGAGCGGGGGAGGCAATGAGCAGTTCTTC.

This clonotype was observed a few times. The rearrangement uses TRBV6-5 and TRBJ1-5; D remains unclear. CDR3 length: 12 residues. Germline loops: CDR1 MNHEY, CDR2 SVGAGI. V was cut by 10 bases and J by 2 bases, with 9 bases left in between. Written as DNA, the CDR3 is TGTGCCACACGGACGGGCAATCAGCCCCAGCATTTT. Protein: CATRTGNQPQHF.

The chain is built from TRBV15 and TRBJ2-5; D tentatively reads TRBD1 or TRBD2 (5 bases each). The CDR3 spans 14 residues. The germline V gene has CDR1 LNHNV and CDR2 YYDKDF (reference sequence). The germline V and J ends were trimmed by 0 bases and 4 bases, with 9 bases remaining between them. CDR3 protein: CATSRDQGAETQYF. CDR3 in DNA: TGTGCCACCAGCAGAGATCAGGGAGCAGAGACCCAGTACTTC.

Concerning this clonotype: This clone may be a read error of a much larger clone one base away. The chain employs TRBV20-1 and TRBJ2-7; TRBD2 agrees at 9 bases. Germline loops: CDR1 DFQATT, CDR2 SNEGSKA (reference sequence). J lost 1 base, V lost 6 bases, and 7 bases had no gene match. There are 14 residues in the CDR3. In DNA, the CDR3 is TGCAGTGCACTACAGCGGGAGGTATCCTACGAGCAGTACTTC. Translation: CSALQREVSYEQYF.

CDR3 in DNA: TGTGCCAGCAGTCGGACAGTAGGCTACGAGCAGTACTTC. Its protein is CASSRTVGYEQYF. This chain connects TRBV27 to TRBJ2-5, with D possibly being TRBD1 (6 bases). The end of the DNA is better explained by TRBJ2-7, so the J call may be wrong. In germline, CDR1 is MNHEY, CDR2 SMNVEV (reference sequence). This CDR3 spans 13 amino acids.

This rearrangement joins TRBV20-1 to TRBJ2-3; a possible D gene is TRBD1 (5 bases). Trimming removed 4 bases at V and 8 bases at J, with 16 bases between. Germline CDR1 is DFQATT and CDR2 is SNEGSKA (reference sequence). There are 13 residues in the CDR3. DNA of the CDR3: TGCAGTGCTAAGTCAGGGTATGCAGGTACGCAGTATTTT. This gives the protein CSAKSGYAGTQYF.

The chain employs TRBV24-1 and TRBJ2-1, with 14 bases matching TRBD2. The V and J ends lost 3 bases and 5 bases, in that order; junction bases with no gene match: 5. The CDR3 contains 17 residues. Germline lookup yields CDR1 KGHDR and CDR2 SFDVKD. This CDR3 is CATSDAGLAGVDNEQFF. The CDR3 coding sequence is TGTGCCACCAGTGATGCGGGACTAGCGGGAGTAGACAATGAGCAGTTCTTC.

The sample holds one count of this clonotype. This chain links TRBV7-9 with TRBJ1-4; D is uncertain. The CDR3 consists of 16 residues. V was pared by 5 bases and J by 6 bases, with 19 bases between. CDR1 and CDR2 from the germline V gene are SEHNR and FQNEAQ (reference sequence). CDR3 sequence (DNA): TGTGCCAGCAGCCCATGGTTGGGTGGAGGTGATGAAAAACTGTTTTTT. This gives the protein CASSPWLGGGDEKLFF.

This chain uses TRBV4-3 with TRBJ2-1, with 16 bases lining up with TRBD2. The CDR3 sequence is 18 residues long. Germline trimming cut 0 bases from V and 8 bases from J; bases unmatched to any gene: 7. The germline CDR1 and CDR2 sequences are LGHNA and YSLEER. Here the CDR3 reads CASSQDVGLAGGLDEQFF. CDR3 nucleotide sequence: TGCGCCAGCAGCCAAGATGTGGGACTAGCGGGAGGGCTGGATGAGCAGTTCTTC.

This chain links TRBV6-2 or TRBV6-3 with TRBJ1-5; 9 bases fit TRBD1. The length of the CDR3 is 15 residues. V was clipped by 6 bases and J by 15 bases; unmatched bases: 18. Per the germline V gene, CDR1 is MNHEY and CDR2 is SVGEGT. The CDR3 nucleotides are TGTGCCAGCAGCCGGGTAACAGGGGGCGCCGAGACCCGGCATTTT. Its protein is CASSRVTGGAETRHF.

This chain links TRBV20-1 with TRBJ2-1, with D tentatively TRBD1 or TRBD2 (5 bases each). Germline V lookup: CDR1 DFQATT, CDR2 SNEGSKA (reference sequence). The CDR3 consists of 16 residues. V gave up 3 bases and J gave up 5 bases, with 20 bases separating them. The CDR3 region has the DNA TGCAGTGCTAGTTCCCGGGGCATTGCTCCGCACAATGAGCAGTTCTTC. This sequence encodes CSASSRGIAPHNEQFF.

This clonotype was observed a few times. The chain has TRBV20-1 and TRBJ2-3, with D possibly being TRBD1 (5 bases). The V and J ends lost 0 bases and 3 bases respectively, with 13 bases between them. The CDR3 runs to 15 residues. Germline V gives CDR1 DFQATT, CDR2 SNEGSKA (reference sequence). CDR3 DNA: TGCAGTGCTAGAGATCCCAGGGATAGGACAGATACGCAGTATTTT. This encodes CSARDPRDRTDTQYF.

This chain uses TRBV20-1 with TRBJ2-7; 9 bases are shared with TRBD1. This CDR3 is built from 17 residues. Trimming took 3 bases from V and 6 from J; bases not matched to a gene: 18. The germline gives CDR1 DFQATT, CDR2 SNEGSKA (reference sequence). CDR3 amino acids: CSARSGGAGTGIREQYF. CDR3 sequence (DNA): TGCAGTGCTAGGTCGGGCGGGGCCGGGACAGGGATTCGCGAGCAGTACTTC.

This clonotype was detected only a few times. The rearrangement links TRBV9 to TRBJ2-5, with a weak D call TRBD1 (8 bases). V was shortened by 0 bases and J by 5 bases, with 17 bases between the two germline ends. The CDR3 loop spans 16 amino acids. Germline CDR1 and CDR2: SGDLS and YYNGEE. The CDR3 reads CASSVAGDRREETQYF. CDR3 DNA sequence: TGTGCCAGCAGCGTAGCCGGGGACAGGCGGGAGGAGACCCAGTACTTC.

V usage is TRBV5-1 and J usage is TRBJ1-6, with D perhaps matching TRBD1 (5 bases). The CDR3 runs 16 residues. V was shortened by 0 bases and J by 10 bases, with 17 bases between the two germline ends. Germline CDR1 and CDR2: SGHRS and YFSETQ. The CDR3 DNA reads TGCGCCAGCAGCTTGGCGGGGGACCCCGAATTGTCACCCCTCCACTTT. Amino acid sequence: CASSLAGDPELSPLHF.

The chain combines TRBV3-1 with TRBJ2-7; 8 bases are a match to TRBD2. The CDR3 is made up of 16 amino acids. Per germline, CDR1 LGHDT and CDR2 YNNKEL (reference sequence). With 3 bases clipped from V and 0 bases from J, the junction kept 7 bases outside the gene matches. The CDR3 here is CASSHRLALPSYEQYF. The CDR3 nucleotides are TGTGCCAGCAGCCATAGACTAGCGCTACCCTCCTACGAGCAGTACTTC.

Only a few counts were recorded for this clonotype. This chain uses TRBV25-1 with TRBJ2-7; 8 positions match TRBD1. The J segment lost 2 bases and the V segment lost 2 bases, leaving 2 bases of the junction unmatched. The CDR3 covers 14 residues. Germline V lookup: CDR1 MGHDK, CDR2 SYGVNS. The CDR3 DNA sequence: TGTGCCAGCAGTGAAGGGGACAGGACCTACGAGCAGTACTTC. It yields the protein CASSEGDRTYEQYF.

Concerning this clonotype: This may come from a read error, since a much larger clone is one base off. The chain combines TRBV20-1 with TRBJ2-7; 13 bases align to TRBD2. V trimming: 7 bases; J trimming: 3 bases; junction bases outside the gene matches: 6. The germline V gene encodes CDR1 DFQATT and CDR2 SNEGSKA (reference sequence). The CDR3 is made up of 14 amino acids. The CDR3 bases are TGCAGTGGCTGTGGACTAGCGGGAGTCTACGAGCAGTACTTC. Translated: CSGCGLAGVYEQYF.

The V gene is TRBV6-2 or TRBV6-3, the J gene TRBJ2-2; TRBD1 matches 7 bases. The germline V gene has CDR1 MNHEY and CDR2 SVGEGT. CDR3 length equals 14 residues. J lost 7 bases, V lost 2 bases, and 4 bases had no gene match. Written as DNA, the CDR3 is TGTGCCAGCAGTTACAGGGGGCAAAGCGGGGAGCTGTTTTTT. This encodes CASSYRGQSGELFF.